This entry features one T cell receptor beta chain sequence. The antigen is not known. The authors built TCR beta libraries using iRepertoire HTBI primers and Arm-PCR of CDR3 regions. Using its own MiXCR run on the multiplex PCR reads, TCRdb lists one record per CDR3 protein. The data show fewer than 650,000 distinct CDR3 sequences, approximately 15% seen once. The data were taken from a study of regulatory T cells in long-lasting Graves disease. About the study: For under 3 months, newly diagnosed Graves' patients had been taking antithyroid drugs. Broader study findings: Whereas new patients shared 800 to 1,000 public clonotypes, persistent patients shared more, at a few thousand. What was studied was peripheral blood only, and not thyroid tissue.

Trimming stripped 0 bases from V and 0 bases from J, with 5 bases between. From germline, CDR1 is SGDLS and CDR2 YYNGEE. The CDR3 runs 14 residues. Specified time point: newly diagnosed GD, antithyroid drugs for less than 3 months. PBMC-extracted RNA yielded the TCR library. A further study also used this sample, focusing on T cells in Graves' hyperthyroidism and ophthalmopathy. From that report: With a duration under 2 months, the hyperthyroidism was newly diagnosed in patients aged 18 to 65.

The receptor's source is a woman in her 30s with Graves disease. The J gene is TRBJ2-3, the V gene TRBV9; D gene ambiguous. The material sequenced was peripheral blood mononuclear cells (PBMCs), taken at new diagnosis, from a patient treated with antithyroid drugs. CDR3 DNA: TGTGCCAGCAGCGTAGCCCATAGCACAGATACGCAGTATTTT. This codes for CASSVAHSTDTQYF.